This note documents a single T cell receptor (beta chain) sequence. Generated by immunoSEQ multiplex PCR, the TCRdb table keeps only in-frame clones and is missing some. Of tens of thousands of clones listed, approximately 88% were seen once; the top ten hold 9.5% to 15%. This sample stems from a study of OX40 agonist ivuxolimab in advanced cancers. The material was CD4+ or CD8+ T cells sorted from blood, obtained in a trial of the OX40 agonist ivuxolimab. This receptor was obtained from an adult with an advanced solid tumor such as melanoma, head and neck, liver or kidney cancer.

In nucleotides, the CDR3 is TGTGCCAGCAGCTTAACAAGTCAGGGAGATACGCAGTATTTT. Translating gives CASSLTSQGDTQYF. This chain connects TRBV7-3 to TRBJ2-3; perhaps TRBD1 as D (5 bases). The length of the CDR3 is 14 residues. Germline V gene lookup returns CDR1 SGHTA and CDR2 FQGTGA. V was pared by 0 bases and J by 5 bases, with 9 bases between.